This T cell receptor beta chain was captured by sequencing in a study of blood T cell repertoires in COVID-19. In the study overall: In each case, the material was cDNA or gDNA derived from T cells, B-cell-depleted T cells, or PBMCs.

This table comes from immunoSEQ multiplex PCR, and its TCRdb copy is limited to in-frame clones, with some not included. The table includes about 310,000 clones, roughly 86% detected once. The germline gives CDR1 SNHLY, CDR2 FYNNEI. Trimming cost V 8 bases and J 5 bases; bases outside gene matches: 11. The CDR3 is made up of 14 amino acids. Participant age was 18 to 89 years, and participants resided in about two dozen US areas. Participants' own reports of clinical history determined their cohort assignment. Recovered status applied to Cohort 3 donors who had two consecutive negative PCRs. It also applied to those with clearance or with symptom resolution.

Sequenced: PBMCs or T cells enriched from blood (not recorded which). This TCR came from a woman between 18 and 29 years old who had recovered from COVID-19. This chain connects TRBV2 to TRBJ2-7, with 8 bases matching TRBD1. The DNA of the CDR3 is TGTGCCAGCCAGGACAGGGAAGCCCGGAACGAGCAGTACTTC. Its translation is CASQDREARNEQYF.